The next 24 T cell receptor beta chains were all read from a single sample in a study of blood T cell repertoires in COVID-19. This table comes from immunoSEQ multiplex PCR, and its TCRdb copy is limited to in-frame clones, with some not included. The sample gives over 70,000 clones, almost 85% of which show up once; less than 11% is in the top ten. Material for sequencing was peripheral blood. These receptors all come from a man aged 55 to 70 with acute or convalescent COVID-19.

The gene calls are TRBV19 and TRBJ1-5, with TRBD1 identical over 8 bases. Trimming at V came to 9 bases and at J to 4 bases, leaving 14 bases not matched to a gene. The CDR3 covers 16 residues. Germline V gives CDR1 LNHDA, CDR2 SQIVND (reference sequence). CDR3 in amino acids: CASAGDRWAQNQPQHF. The CDR3 nucleotides are TGTGCCAGCGCGGGGGACAGGTGGGCCCAAAATCAGCCCCAGCATTTT.

The chain recombines TRBV3-1 (or the pseudogene TRBV3-2) with TRBJ1-5, with D possibly being TRBD1 (5 bases). The CDR3 contains 15 residues. V lost 1 base to trimming and J lost 3 bases, with 10 bases between them. Germline CDR1 reads LGHDT; CDR2 reads YNNKEL (reference sequence). The CDR3 region is CASSQVAGTNQPQHF. The CDR3 DNA follows: TGTGCCAGCAGCCAAGTTGCGGGGACCAATCAGCCCCAGCATTTT.

This clone was seen more than once but under ten times. V and J are TRBV2 and TRBJ1-2; D not certain. This CDR3 region has 12 residues. Germline V gene data show CDR1 as SNHLY and CDR2 as FYNNEI. V dropped 1 base and J dropped 7 bases, with 7 bases sitting between them. The CDR3: CASSEGLGGYTF. DNA of the CDR3: TGTGCCAGCAGTGAAGGTCTAGGTGGCTACACCTTC.

V gene TRBV9 combines with J gene TRBJ2-7; D is unclear. Trimming removed 4 bases from V and 0 bases from J, with 17 bases in between. The CDR3 extends over 16 amino acids. Germline loops: CDR1 SGDLS, CDR2 YYNGEE. This CDR3 is CASSPRQQQSSYEQYF. The CDR3 DNA reads TGTGCCAGCAGCCCCAGGCAGCAGCAGAGCTCCTACGAGCAGTACTTC.

V usage is TRBV10-1 and J usage is TRBJ2-1, with D perhaps TRBD2 (5 bases). V was trimmed by 4 bases and J by 4 bases, leaving 11 bases between them. The CDR3 contains 14 residues. Looked up from germline, CDR1 is WNHNN and CDR2 is SYGVQD (reference sequence). CDR3 sequence (DNA): TGCGCCAGCAGTGCGAGCGGAGGTTACAATGAGCAGTTCTTC. Encoded protein: CASSASGGYNEQFF.

The genes are TRBV6-5 and TRBJ2-7; tentatively, D is TRBD1 (5 bases). The CDR3 contains 13 residues. V lost 6 bases and J 5 bases, leaving 14 bases between the germline ends. CDR1 MNHEY and CDR2 SVGAGI come from the germline V gene. CDR3 in amino acids: CASSDWGSHEQYF. The CDR3 DNA sequence: TGTGCCAGCAGCGACTGGGGCAGCCACGAGCAGTACTTC.

The CDR3 DNA reads as TGTGCCAGCAGCCCCGGACTAGCGGGGGCGTACGAGCAGTACTTC. It yields the protein CASSPGLAGAYEQYF. The chain employs TRBV3-1 (or the pseudogene TRBV3-2) and TRBJ2-7; 13 nucleotides line up with TRBD2. Germline V CDR1 and CDR2: LGHDT, YNNKEL (reference sequence). The CDR3 length is 15 residues. V gave up 4 bases and J gave up 4 bases; unmatched junction bases: 4.

This clone was counted at least ten times. The J gene is TRBJ2-2, the V gene TRBV19; 10 nucleotides agree with TRBD1. The CDR3 extends over 15 amino acids. Germline V gene lookup returns CDR1 LNHDA and CDR2 SQIVND (reference sequence). Unmatched junction bases numbered 7, after V lost 6 bases and J lost 6 bases. The chain's CDR3 is CASSQGQGHAGELFF. CDR3 nucleotide sequence: TGTGCCAGTAGCCAGGGACAGGGGCACGCCGGGGAGCTGTTTTTT.

This clone appeared once. V usage is TRBV18 and J usage is TRBJ2-5, with D maybe TRBD1 (5 bases). Trimming shortened V by 6 bases and J by 2 bases, and 13 bases separated the two germline ends. The CDR3 spans 14 residues. CDR1 is KGHSH and CDR2 is LQKENI in the germline V gene. CDR3 sequence reads: CASSGLTAQETQYF. CDR3 coding DNA: TGTGCCAGCTCCGGATTGACAGCTCAAGAGACCCAGTACTTC.

The chain joins TRBV12-3 or TRBV12-4 to TRBJ2-2, with TRBD2 identical over 8 bases. V shed 8 bases, J shed 8 bases, and the junction held 7 bases outside the gene matches. This CDR3 has 13 residues. CDR3 coding DNA: TGTGCCAGCCGGGGGGGAGTCGAAGGGGAGCTGTTTTTT. It is translated as CASRGGVEGELFF.

The genes are TRBV4-2 and TRBJ1-3; D remains unclear. The CDR3 has 14 amino acids. The germline V gene encodes CDR1 LGHNA and CDR2 YNFKEQ. V was cut by 0 bases and J by 4 bases, with 7 bases left in between. The CDR3 DNA sequence: TGTGCCAGCAGCCAAGACAGGATCGGAAACACCATATATTTT. Its protein product is CASSQDRIGNTIYF.

This chain joins TRBV2 and TRBJ1-2; 9 nucleotides agree with TRBD1. The junction had 9 bases not matched to a gene; V was cut back by 2 bases and J by 5 bases. CDR3 length equals 16 residues. The germline V gene encodes CDR1 SNHLY and CDR2 FYNNEI. DNA of the CDR3: TGTGCCAGCAGTGAACCACAGGGGGCGCAGATATATGGCTACACCTTC. Translated: CASSEPQGAQIYGYTF.

This chain joins TRBV7-3 and TRBJ1-1; 8 nucleotides match TRBD1. The CDR3 spans 13 residues. CDR1 and CDR2 (germline): SGHTA, FQGTGA. J gave up 3 bases and V 5 bases, and 2 bases lay outside the gene matches. The CDR3 nucleotides read TGTGCCAGCAGCCCACAGGGGGACACTGAAGCTTTCTTT. Its translation is CASSPQGDTEAFF.

The genes are TRBV29-1 and TRBJ2-3; D is perhaps TRBD1 (7 bases). The length of the CDR3 is 13 residues. From germline, CDR1 is SQVTM and CDR2 ANQGSEA. The V end was cut by 4 bases, the J end by 5 bases, with 13 bases between. The CDR3: CSVVRQGGDTQYF. CDR3 coding DNA: TGCAGCGTTGTAAGGCAGGGGGGAGATACGCAGTATTTT.

The chain carries TRBV18 and TRBJ1-1; the match to TRBD1 covers 9 bases. The CDR3 length is 16 residues. V shed 5 bases and J 1 base; nucleotides not matched to a gene: 8. CDR1 is KGHSH and CDR2 is LQKENI in the germline V gene. The CDR3 DNA reads TGTGCCAGCTCAATCCCGGGACAGGGATCGAACACTGAAGCTTTCTTT. It yields the protein CASSIPGQGSNTEAFF.

V and J are TRBV6-6 and TRBJ1-2; tentatively, D is TRBD1 (5 bases). The ends were cut back, 6 bases at V and 4 bases at J, with 12 bases in the middle. The germline CDR1 and CDR2 sequences are MNHNY and SVGAGI (reference sequence). This CDR3 comprises 13 residues. CDR3 in DNA: TGTGCCAGCAGCCGACAGCCTAGCTATGGCTACACCTTC. It is translated as CASSRQPSYGYTF.

The V gene is TRBV29-1, the J gene TRBJ1-1, with TRBD1 matching over 10 bases. The J segment lost 5 bases and the V segment lost 5 bases, leaving 8 bases of the junction unmatched. Germline V lookup: CDR1 SQVTM, CDR2 ANQGSEA. CDR3 length: 14 residues. As DNA, the CDR3 is TGCAGCGTTTATACCGGGACAGGGGAAACTGAAGCTTTCTTT. Its translation: CSVYTGTGETEAFF.

This clone was recorded only once. The V call is TRBV5-1, the J call TRBJ1-2; 7 bases match TRBD1. The ends lost 3 bases at V and 5 bases at J; junction bases unmatched: 10. The CDR3 loop spans 15 amino acids. Germline CDR1 and CDR2: SGHRS and YFSETQ. CDR3 sequence (DNA): TGCGCCAGCAGCTCGACAGGGTACGGGGAATATGGCTACACCTTC. It is translated as CASSSTGYGEYGYTF. The variable domain in full, completed from reference TRBV5-1 and TRBJ1-2, reads KAGVTQTPRYLIKTRGQQVTLSCSPISGHRSVSWYQQTPGQGLQFLFEYFSETQRNKGNFPGRFSGRQFSNSRSEMNVSTLELGDSALYLCASSSTGYGEYGYTFGSGTRLTVV.

J is TRBJ2-5 and V is TRBV5-1, with 8 bases aligning to TRBD2. Germline trimming cut 6 bases from V and 5 bases from J; bases unmatched to any gene: 12. This CDR3 comprises 15 residues. CDR1 and CDR2 (germline): SGHRS, YFSETQ. Written as DNA, the CDR3 is TGCGCCAGCACCCGTTCAGCGGGGGATCGGGAGACCCAGTACTTC. The encoded protein is CASTRSAGDRETQYF.

CDR3 nucleotides: TGTGCCAGCAGCTTAGAGACTCCGTCTGAGCAGTTCTTC. Protein: CASSLETPSEQFF. The chain has TRBV7-9 and TRBJ2-1; D ambiguous. The V end lost 1 base, the J end lost 9 bases, and 10 bases lay between the germline ends. CDR1 and CDR2 from the germline V gene are SEHNR and FQNEAQ (reference sequence). The CDR3 length is 13 residues.

The chain combines TRBV7-2 with TRBJ1-5; D call uncertain. The CDR3 sequence is 15 residues long. Trimming cost V 1 base and J 4 bases, with 11 bases left between them. Germline V gene sequence: CDR1 SGHTA, CDR2 FQGNSA. For the CDR3, the DNA is TGTGCCAGCAGCTTAGGTGTCCAGGCTAATCAGCCCCAGCATTTT. The encoded protein is CASSLGVQANQPQHF.

This chain links TRBV7-9 with TRBJ2-7; 9 bases are a match to TRBD2. The CDR3 is 17 amino acids. Germline V CDR1 and CDR2: SEHNR, FQNEAQ (reference sequence). After removal of 5 bases from V and 3 bases from J, the junction contained 14 bases not matched to a gene. The CDR3 DNA follows: TGTGCCAGCAGCCCAAGAGGCGGGGGGGCGAACAACTACGAGCAGTACTTC. Translating it yields CASSPRGGGANNYEQYF.

This clone has only a few counts. The chain uses TRBV5-6 and TRBJ1-6; no reliable D call. Trimming stripped 3 bases from V and 1 base from J, with 8 bases between. The CDR3 consists of 15 residues. Germline V lookup: CDR1 SGHDT, CDR2 YYEEEE. CDR3 protein: CASSSTVSYNSPLHF. CDR3 sequence (DNA): TGTGCCAGCAGCTCCACGGTATCCTATAATTCACCCCTCCACTTT.

The chain employs TRBV7-9 and TRBJ1-1, with D hard to call. CDR1 SEHNR and CDR2 FQNEAQ come from the germline V gene (reference sequence). Trimming left V 5 bases short and J 3 bases short, with 13 bases between. The CDR3 covers 14 residues. As DNA, the CDR3 is TGTGCCAGCAGCCCGGGGAGTTTGGACACTGAAGCTTTCTTT. Its protein is CASSPGSLDTEAFF.